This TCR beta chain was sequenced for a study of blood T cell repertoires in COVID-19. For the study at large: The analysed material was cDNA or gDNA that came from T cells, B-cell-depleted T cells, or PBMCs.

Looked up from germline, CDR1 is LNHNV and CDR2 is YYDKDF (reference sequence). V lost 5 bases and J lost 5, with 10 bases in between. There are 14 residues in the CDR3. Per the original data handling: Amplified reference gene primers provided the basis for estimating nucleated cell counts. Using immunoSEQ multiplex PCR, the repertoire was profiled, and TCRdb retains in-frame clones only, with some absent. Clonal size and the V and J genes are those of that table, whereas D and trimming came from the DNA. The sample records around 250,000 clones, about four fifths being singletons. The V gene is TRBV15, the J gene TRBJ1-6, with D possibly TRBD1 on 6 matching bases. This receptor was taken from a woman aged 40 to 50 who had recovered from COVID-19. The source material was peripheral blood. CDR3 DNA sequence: TGTGCCACCAGCGCCAGGGGAGATAATTCACCCCTCCACTTT. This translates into CATSARGDNSPLHF. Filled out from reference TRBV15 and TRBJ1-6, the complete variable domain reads DAMVIQNPRYQVTQFGKPVTLSCSQTLNHNVMYWYQQKSSQAPKLLFHYYDKDFNNEADTPDNFQSRRPNTSFCFLDIRSPGLGDTAMYLCATSARGDNSPLHFGNGTRLTVT.